This entry describes one TCR beta chain. The antigen is unknown. Trimming took 5 bases from V and 3 from J, leaving 16 bases between them. The CDR3 is 16 amino acids. Beta-chain TCR CDR3 regions were amplified from RNA transcripts. RT-PCR was first run with HTBI primers, then multiplex PCR in a second round. TCRdb re-called the multiplex PCR reads with MiXCR, one entry per CDR3 protein. The data contain over a million distinct CDR3 sequences, 35% to 45% of them singletons. This record belongs to a study of Graves' ophthalmopathy and Graves' hyperthyroidism. Study-wide points: Blood also contained most of the expanded thyroid clonotypes above 0.001 frequency. An approximately 84% specificity and around 88% sensitivity were achieved by a 13-signature model that separated ophthalmopathy from stable hyperthyroidism.

This receptor was obtained from an adult man with Graves' hyperthyroidism. V gene TRBV12-3 or TRBV12-4 combines with J gene TRBJ1-4; D is perhaps TRBD1 (5 bases). Sequencing was done on a sample of peripheral blood or thyroid tissue (not recorded which). CDR3 DNA sequence: TGTGCCAGCAGTCCCTCCGGGACTTCGGCTAATGAAAAACTGTTTTTT. It is translated as CASSPSGTSANEKLFF.